This T cell receptor beta chain came from a study of T cell responses to AZD1222 COVID-19 vaccine. Looking at the study overall: Investigators merged groups given second doses at roughly 4 or roughly 12 weeks.

General study results and limits: Spike was spanned by vaccine-associated CD4 TCRs, which were dominant at 160-218 and 743-854. Of the AZD1222 recipients, only five to seven were seropositive at baseline. Reportedly, close to half of spike-specific TCRs are directed against unmutated variant regions.

As for this clone: The antigen remains undetermined.

TCRdb keeps only in-frame clones here, not all; method: immunoSEQ multiplex PCR. The table includes 100,000 to 150,000 clones, just over 85% detected once. The receptor comes from an adult in good health. This specimen consisted of peripheral blood, obtained on day 0 of AZD1222 vaccination.

CDR3 amino acids: CSVRRAGGSRETQYF. CDR3 nucleotide sequence: TGCAGCGTCCGAAGGGCAGGGGGATCTCGGGAGACCCAGTACTTC. The chain joins TRBV29-1 to TRBJ2-5, with TRBD1 matching over 7 bases. This CDR3 contains 15 residues. Germline loops: CDR1 SQVTM, CDR2 ANQGSEA. V lost 6 bases and J lost 5; bases outside the gene matches: 15.